This T cell receptor beta chain was captured by sequencing in a study of shared clonotypes between healthy human individuals. Study-wide results and limits: Represented genetic and exposure-history diversity was restricted by having few donors. At large depth, rarefaction still showed sorted-subset sequencing to be incomplete. Sample collection involved blood only; tissue repertoires are likely different.

As defined, naive CD8 cells were CD45RO-negative and positively selected for CCR7, with terminally differentiated effector memory CD45RA+ cells excluded. Every contributor of samples was a Caucasian grown-up residing in Nashville, Tennessee. Assay: immunoSEQ multiplex PCR; the TCRdb copy retains only in-frame clones and omits some. Found here are about 2 million clones, about 95% of them singletons; the top ten hold approximately 1%. V lost 0 bases, J lost 2 bases, and 6 bases stayed unmatched. This CDR3 is built from 17 residues. In germline, CDR1 is SGHDT, CDR2 YYEEEE. Of note for this clone: Its antigen remains unknown.

The V gene is TRBV5-6, the J gene TRBJ2-3; the match to TRBD2 covers 10 bases. The sample consisted of naive CD8+ T cells sorted from blood. This sequence originates from a man younger than 35 in good health. CDR3: CASSLALAGAATDTQYF. CDR3 bases: TGTGCCAGCAGCTTGGCTCTAGCGGGGGCCGCCACAGATACGCAGTATTTT.